This TCR beta chain was identified during a study of T cell responses to AZD1222 COVID-19 vaccine. The assay was immunoSEQ multiplex PCR, and TCRdb's table has in-frame clones only and misses some. The table has fewer than 140,000 clones, 85% to 90% seen once. Study results and caveats: Researchers took repertoire samples only after the peak T cell response had come. Following two doses of AZD1222, Spike-specific TCR breadth and depth rose.

As concerns this clone: Antigen specificity is unknown.

Here the sequenced sample was peripheral blood, taken on day 0 of AZD1222 vaccination. The TCR sequence derives from an adult in good health.

CDR3 nucleotides: TGTGCCAGCAGTACTCAGGAGAGGGGCAATCAGCCCCAGCATTTT. It yields the protein CASSTQERGNQPQHF. The rearrangement uses TRBV6-6 and TRBJ1-5; no definite D call. CDR1 and CDR2 (germline): MNHNY, SVGAGI (reference sequence). CDR3 length: 15 residues. V was shortened by 5 bases and J by 2 bases, with 13 bases between the two germline ends.